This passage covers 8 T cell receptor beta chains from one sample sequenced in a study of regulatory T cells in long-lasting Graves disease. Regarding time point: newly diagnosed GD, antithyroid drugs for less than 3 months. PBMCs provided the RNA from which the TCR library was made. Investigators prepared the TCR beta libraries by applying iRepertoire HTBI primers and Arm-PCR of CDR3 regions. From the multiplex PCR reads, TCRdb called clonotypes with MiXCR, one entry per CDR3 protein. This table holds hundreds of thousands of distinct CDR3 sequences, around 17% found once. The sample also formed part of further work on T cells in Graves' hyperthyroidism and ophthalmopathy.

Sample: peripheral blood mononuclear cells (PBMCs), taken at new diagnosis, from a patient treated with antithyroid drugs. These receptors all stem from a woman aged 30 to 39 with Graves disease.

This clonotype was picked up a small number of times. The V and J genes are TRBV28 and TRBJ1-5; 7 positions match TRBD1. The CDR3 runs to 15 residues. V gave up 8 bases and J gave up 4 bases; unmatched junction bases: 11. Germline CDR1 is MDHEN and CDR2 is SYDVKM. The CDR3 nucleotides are TGTGCCAGCCGGTACTCCGGGACAGCAAATCAGCCCCAGCATTTT. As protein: CASRYSGTANQPQHF. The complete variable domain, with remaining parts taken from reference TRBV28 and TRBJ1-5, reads DVKVTQSSRYLVKRTGEKVFLECVQDMDHENMFWYRQDPGLGLRLIYFSYDVKMKEKGDIPEGYSVSREKKERFSLILESASTNQTSMYLCASRYSGTANQPQHFGDGTRLSIL.

The CDR3 region is CSASEGTRSEKLFF. CDR3 in DNA: TGCAGTGCTAGCGAGGGGACAAGGTCGGAAAAACTGTTTTTT. This chain links TRBV20-1 with TRBJ1-4, with D possibly being TRBD1 (6 bases). The germline V and J ends were trimmed by 3 bases and 8 bases, with 16 bases remaining between them. The CDR3 is 14 amino acids. Germline V gives CDR1 DFQATT, CDR2 SNEGSKA (reference sequence).

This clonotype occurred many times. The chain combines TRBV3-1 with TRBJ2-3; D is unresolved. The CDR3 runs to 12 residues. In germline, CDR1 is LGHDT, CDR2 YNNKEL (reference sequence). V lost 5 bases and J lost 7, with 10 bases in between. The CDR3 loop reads CASSTRSYTQYF. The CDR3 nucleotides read TGTGCCAGCAGCACCCGGTCTTATACGCAGTATTTT.

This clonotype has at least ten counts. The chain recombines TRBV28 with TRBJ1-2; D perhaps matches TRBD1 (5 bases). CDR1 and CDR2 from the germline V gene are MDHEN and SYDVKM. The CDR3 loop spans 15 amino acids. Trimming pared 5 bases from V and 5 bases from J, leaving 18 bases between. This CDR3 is CASSAAEQARYGYTF. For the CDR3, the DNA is TGTGCCAGCAGTGCCGCCGAACAGGCTAGGTATGGCTACACCTTC.

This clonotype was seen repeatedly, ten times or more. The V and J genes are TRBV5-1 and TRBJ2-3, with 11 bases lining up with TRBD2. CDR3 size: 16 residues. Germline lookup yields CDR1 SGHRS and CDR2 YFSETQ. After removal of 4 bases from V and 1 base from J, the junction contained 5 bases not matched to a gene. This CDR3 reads CASSTGTSGRTDTQYF. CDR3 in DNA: TGCGCCAGCAGCACGGGGACTAGCGGACGCACAGATACGCAGTATTTT.

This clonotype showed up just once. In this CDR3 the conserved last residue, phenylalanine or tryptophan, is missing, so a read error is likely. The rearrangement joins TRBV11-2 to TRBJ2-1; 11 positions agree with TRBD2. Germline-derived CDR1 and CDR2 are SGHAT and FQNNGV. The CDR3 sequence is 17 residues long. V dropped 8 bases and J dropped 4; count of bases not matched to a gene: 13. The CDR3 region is CASFLATGTSGYNEQFL. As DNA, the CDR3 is TGTGCCAGCTTTCTTGCCACCGGGACTAGCGGTTACAATGAGCAGTTCCTC.

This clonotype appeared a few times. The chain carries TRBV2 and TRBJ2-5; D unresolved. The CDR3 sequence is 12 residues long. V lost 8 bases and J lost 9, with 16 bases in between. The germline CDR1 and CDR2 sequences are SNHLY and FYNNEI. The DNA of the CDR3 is TGTGCCAGCCCACAAGAGAATGAGTCCCAGTACTTC. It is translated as CASPQENESQYF. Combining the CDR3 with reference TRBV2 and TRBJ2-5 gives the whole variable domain EPEVTQTPSHQVTQMGQEVILRCVPISNHLYFYWYRQILGQKVEFLVSFYNNEISEKSEIFDDQFSVERPDGSNFTLKIRSTKLEDSAMYFCASPQENESQYFGPGTRLLVL.

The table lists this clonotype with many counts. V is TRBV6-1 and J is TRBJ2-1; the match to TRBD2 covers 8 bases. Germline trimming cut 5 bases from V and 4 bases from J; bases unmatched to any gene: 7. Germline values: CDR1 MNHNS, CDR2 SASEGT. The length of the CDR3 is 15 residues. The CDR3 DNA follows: TGTGCCAGCAGTATAATATCGGGGGGGTACAATGAGCAGTTCTTC. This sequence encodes CASSIISGGYNEQFF.